This is a list of T cell receptor beta chains from one sample in a study of blood T cell repertoires in COVID-19. Here immunoSEQ multiplex PCR was the method, and the copy in TCRdb shows in-frame clones only, minus some. The table lists hundreds of thousands of clones, more than 70% of them singletons. Sequences were obtained from peripheral blood. The origin of the receptors is a woman aged 25-40 years who had recovered from COVID-19. CDR3s include the opening cysteine and the closing phenylalanine or tryptophan. D genes are given only for firm matches. Expanded clones are given a class, and other clones once, few, many or no size at all.

d_call	v_call	clone_size	j_call	cdr3_aa	cdr3_nt
NA	TRBV3-1/TRBV3-2	NA	TRBJ2-2	CASRLGPGELFF	TGTGCCAGCAGACTGGGCCCCGGGGAGCTGTTTTTT
TRBD1	TRBV10-1	NA	TRBJ1-1	CASSEWDSFQYMNTEAFF	TGCGCCAGCAGTGAGTGGGACAGTTTCCAATACATGAACACTGAAGCTTTCTTT
TRBD1	TRBV2	NA	TRBJ1-2	CASSSQGPPEYGYTF	TGTGCCAGCAGTTCACAGGGGCCCCCTGAGTATGGCTACACCTTC
TRBD1	TRBV29-1	NA	TRBJ1-1	CSATRQGRNTEAFF	TGCAGCGCAACCCGACAGGGGAGGAACACTGAAGCTTTCTTT
TRBD2	TRBV9	NA	TRBJ2-1	CASSPLGSGGIQRNEQFF	TGTGCCAGCAGCCCCCTGGGTAGCGGGGGGATTCAGAGGAATGAGCAGTTCTTC
TRBD1	TRBV6-5	NA	TRBJ1-6	CASSYSGRGDNSPLHF	TGTGCCAGCAGTTACTCGGGCAGGGGGGATAATTCACCCCTCCACTTT
NA	TRBV6-5	NA	TRBJ2-5	CASSTSMETQYF	TGTGCCAGCAGTACTAGTATGGAGACCCAGTACTTC
NA	TRBV4-1	once	TRBJ1-3	CASSQEARVAGNTIYF	TGCGCCAGCAGCCAAGAGGCCAGGGTGGCTGGAAACACCATATATTTT
NA	TRBV7-2	NA	TRBJ2-7	CASSLSQRLTYEQYF	TGTGCCAGCAGCTTATCTCAGAGGCTAACCTACGAGCAGTACTTC
NA	TRBV10-3	NA	TRBJ1-1	CAISDGREINTEAFF	TGTGCCATCAGTGATGGCAGGGAAATTAACACTGAAGCTTTCTTT
TRBD2	TRBV7-2	NA	TRBJ2-3	CASSELAPSTDTQYF	TGTGCCAGCAGCGAACTAGCGCCAAGCACAGATACGCAGTATTTT
NA	TRBV7-8	NA	TRBJ1-1	CASSLVALVNTEAFF	TGTGCCAGCAGCTTAGTGGCCCTGGTGAACACTGAAGCTTTCTTT
NA	TRBV5-6	NA	TRBJ1-2	CASSLDRGATYTF	TGTGCCAGCAGCTTGGACCGGGGAGCTACCTACACCTTC
NA	TRBV7-2	NA	TRBJ2-7	CASSFGPGMAYEQYF	TGTGCCAGCAGCTTCGGTCCAGGGATGGCCTACGAGCAGTACTTC
TRBD2	TRBV2	NA	TRBJ2-7	CASSGFPPGGTRSSYEQYF	TGTGCCAGCAGTGGATTTCCCCCGGGAGGGACACGGAGCTCCTACGAGCAGTACTTC
NA	TRBV7-9	NA	TRBJ2-3	CASSLVRGHDTDTQYF	TGTGCCAGCAGCTTAGTTCGAGGGCACGACACAGATACGCAGTATTTT
TRBD1	TRBV9	once	TRBJ2-1	CASSEQGVNYEQFF	TGTGCCAGCAGCGAGCAGGGGGTTAACTATGAGCAGTTCTTC
NA	TRBV5-1	NA	TRBJ1-4	CASSPTPEGWEKLFF	TGCGCCAGCAGCCCGACCCCAGAGGGTTGGGAAAAACTGTTTTTT
TRBD1	TRBV3-1/TRBV3-2	NA	TRBJ2-3	CASSRGPTGSPPDTQYF	TGTGCCAGCAGCCGGGGACCGACAGGGTCCCCCCCAGATACGCAGTATTTT
NA	TRBV5-4	NA	TRBJ2-5	CASSSRSGAQNQETQYF	TGTGCCAGCAGCTCGAGATCGGGAGCTCAAAATCAAGAGACCCAGTACTTC
TRBD2	TRBV18	NA	TRBJ2-5	CASSPPIQRGYQETQYF	TGTGCCAGCTCACCACCGATCCAGCGGGGGTATCAAGAGACCCAGTACTTC
NA	TRBV2	NA	TRBJ2-7	CASTGGLSYEQYF	TGTGCCAGCACAGGAGGGCTCTCCTACGAGCAGTACTTC
NA	TRBV4-1	NA	TRBJ2-7	CASSLDSEQYF	TGCGCCAGCAGCCTCGACTCCGAGCAGTACTTC
TRBD1	TRBV5-1	NA	TRBJ1-1	CASSSTGEGTEAFF	TGCGCCAGCAGCTCGACAGGGGAAGGCACTGAAGCTTTCTTT
NA	TRBV15	NA	TRBJ1-2	CATSREGVPNYGYTF	TGTGCCACCAGCCGCGAGGGGGTACCCAACTATGGCTACACCTTC
TRBD2	TRBV3-1/TRBV3-2	NA	TRBJ2-1	CASSHGAGGPFNEQFF	TGTGCCAGCAGCCATGGAGCGGGGGGGCCGTTTAATGAGCAGTTCTTC
NA	TRBV29-1	NA	TRBJ1-2	CSAILQQGYGYTF	TGCAGCGCCATCTTGCAACAGGGCTATGGCTACACCTTC
NA	TRBV5-1	NA	TRBJ2-1	CASRGQLSSYNEQFF	TGCGCCAGCAGAGGACAGCTAAGCTCCTACAATGAGCAGTTCTTC
NA	TRBV29-1	once	TRBJ1-3	CSVEGRGENTIYF	TGCAGCGTTGAAGGCAGGGGCGAGAACACCATATATTTT
TRBD1	TRBV15	NA	TRBJ1-2	CATSRSGTGVYGYTF	TGTGCCACCAGCAGATCCGGGACAGGGGTCTATGGCTACACCTTC
TRBD1	TRBV2	NA	TRBJ1-2	CASSGEGGHGYTF	TGTGCCAGCAGTGGAGAAGGGGGCCATGGCTACACCTTC
TRBD1	TRBV28	NA	TRBJ1-2	CASSSEFTGGANYGYTF	TGTGCCAGCAGTTCCGAATTCACAGGGGGGGCCAACTATGGCTACACCTTC
TRBD2	TRBV14	once	TRBJ2-7	CASSVGTSEYEQYF	TGTGCCAGCAGCGTTGGGACTAGCGAGTACGAGCAGTACTTC
NA	TRBV29-1	NA	TRBJ2-1	CSVVSRSYNEQFF	TGCAGCGTTGTATCCAGGTCCTACAATGAGCAGTTCTTC
NA	TRBV15	once	TRBJ1-2	CATSRDAGGYTF	TGTGCCACCAGCAGAGACGCGGGAGGCTACACCTTC
NA	TRBV21-1	NA	TRBJ2-5	CASSKEAREETQYF	TGTGCCAGCAGCAAAGAGGCGAGGGAAGAGACCCAGTACTTC
NA	TRBV10-3	NA	TRBJ1-2	CAISDSREVDYGYTF	TGTGCCATCAGTGACTCTAGGGAGGTCGACTATGGCTACACCTTC
NA	TRBV27	NA	TRBJ1-6	CASSLQALDPLHF	TGTGCCAGCAGTTTACAGGCCCTGGATCCCCTCCACTTT